This T cell receptor beta chain was documented in a study of cytomegalovirus exposure and HLA in healthy donors. 60 Vbeta and 13 Jbeta primers were used in PCR. Using immunoSEQ multiplex PCR, the repertoire was profiled, and TCRdb retains in-frame clones only, with some absent. The sample has 85,000 to 90,000 clones; approximately 72% are singletons. The study, taken as a whole, reports: Highest at DRB1 and lowest at HLA-C, TCR association rates differed among HLA loci in a later analysis.

In its sample, this clone was seen a few times. The antigen is unknown. This CDR3 comprises 18 residues. The J segment lost 1 base and the V segment lost 4 bases, leaving 10 bases of the junction unmatched. Germline-derived CDR1 and CDR2 are LGHNA and YNFKEQ. The sample comprised PBMCs. V is TRBV4-2 and J is TRBJ1-1, with 12 bases fitting TRBD1. This receptor was obtained from a man aged 30 to 45 in good health and CMV-seropositive. The CDR3 spells CASSPQGGQGAGNTEAFF. CDR3 nucleotides: TGTGCCAGCAGCCCGCAAGGGGGACAGGGGGCTGGGAACACTGAAGCTTTCTTT.